This is a list of T cell receptor beta chains from one sample in a study of blood T cell repertoires in COVID-19. Clones were sequenced by immunoSEQ multiplex PCR, and TCRdb holds only the in-frame ones, with some missing. The profile shows some 95,000 clones, 80% to 90% of them singletons. Sequencing was done on a sample of peripheral blood. The receptor set was obtained from an elderly man with active or convalescent COVID-19. Each CDR3 is given with its conserved first and last residue. D genes are given only for firm matches. The size entry is marked missing in some rows and otherwise reads once, few, many or a size class.

v_call	clone_size	j_call	d_call	cdr3_aa	cdr3_nt
TRBV7-9	few	TRBJ1-2	NA	CASSLARENGYTF	TGTGCCAGCAGCTTAGCGCGGGAGAATGGCTACACCTTC
TRBV3-1/TRBV3-2	NA	TRBJ2-7	NA	CASSQDLAGAPREQYF	TGTGCCAGCAGCCAAGATTTGGCGGGGGCTCCACGGGAGCAGTACTTC
TRBV18	NA	TRBJ2-7	TRBD1	CASSRQGEQYF	TGTGCCAGCTCACGACAGGGCGAGCAGTACTTC
TRBV21-1	NA	TRBJ1-4	NA	CASSKSVLTNEKLFF	TGTGCCAGCAGCAAATCGGTGCTCACTAATGAAAAACTGTTTTTT
TRBV5-8	NA	TRBJ2-7	TRBD2	CASGTSGSLEQYF	TGTGCCAGCGGGACTAGCGGGAGCCTCGAGCAGTACTTC
TRBV6-2/TRBV6-3	NA	TRBJ2-3	TRBD1	CASSYGTGGGADTQYF	TGTGCCAGCAGTTATGGGACAGGGGGCGGAGCAGATACGCAGTATTTT
TRBV9	NA	TRBJ1-1	TRBD1	CASSPLKAGGRNTEAFF	TGTGCCAGCAGCCCCTTGAAGGCAGGGGGTAGGAACACTGAAGCTTTCTTT
TRBV28	NA	TRBJ2-7	NA	CASSRSNEQYF	TGTGCCAGCAGCCGGAGTAACGAGCAGTACTTC
TRBV2	NA	TRBJ1-1	NA	CASSEAGNTEAFF	TGTGCCAGCAGTGAAGCCGGTAACACTGAAGCTTTCTTT
TRBV3-1/TRBV3-2	NA	TRBJ1-5	NA	CASSQDGISNQPQHF	TGTGCCAGCAGCCAAGATGGCATAAGCAATCAGCCCCAGCATTTT
TRBV5-4	NA	TRBJ2-3	NA	CASSLATVTDTQYF	TGTGCCAGCAGCTTGGCAACTGTCACAGATACGCAGTATTTT
TRBV7-3	NA	TRBJ1-1	NA	CASSLGRVGNTEAFF	TGTGCCAGCAGCTTAGGGCGGGTCGGGAACACTGAAGCTTTCTTT
TRBV12-3/TRBV12-4	NA	TRBJ1-1	NA	CASSSPGTEAFF	TGTGCCAGCAGTTCACCCGGCACTGAAGCTTTCTTT
TRBV3-1/TRBV3-2	NA	TRBJ1-6	NA	CASSHELTAYNSPLHF	TGTGCCAGCAGCCACGAACTCACAGCCTATAATTCACCCCTCCACTTT
TRBV5-1	NA	TRBJ2-7	TRBD1	CASSLVTGGNYEQYF	TGCGCCAGCAGCTTGGTGACAGGGGGCAACTACGAGCAGTACTTC
TRBV6-2/TRBV6-3	NA	TRBJ2-1	TRBD2	CASSYSIRTSGSPWDEQFF	TGTGCCAGCAGTTACTCGATTCGGACTAGCGGGAGCCCGTGGGATGAGCAGTTCTTC
TRBV15	NA	TRBJ2-2	NA	CATSRGTTGELFF	TGTGCCACCAGCAGAGGCACTACCGGGGAGCTGTTTTTT
TRBV3-1/TRBV3-2	NA	TRBJ2-2	NA	CASSQSLVWAGELFF	TGTGCCAGCAGCCAAAGCCTAGTGTGGGCCGGGGAGCTGTTTTTT
TRBV4-1	once	TRBJ2-1	TRBD2	CASSQVGGGLSYNEQFF	TGCGCCAGCAGCCAAGTCGGGGGGGGCCTCTCGTACAATGAGCAGTTCTTC
TRBV2	many	TRBJ2-7	NA	CASSEFGEEQYF	TGTGCCAGCAGTGAGTTCGGGGAAGAGCAGTACTTC
TRBV7-8	NA	TRBJ2-2	TRBD2	CASKPRLAGGRELFF	TGTGCCAGCAAACCCCGACTAGCGGGAGGAAGGGAGCTGTTTTTT
TRBV29-1	NA	TRBJ2-3	TRBD2	CSVVTSGNARVDTQYF	TGCAGCGTTGTCACTAGCGGGAACGCCAGGGTGGATACGCAGTATTTT
TRBV21-1	NA	TRBJ2-3	NA	CASHFGEATDTQYF	TGTGCCAGCCACTTCGGGGAGGCCACAGATACGCAGTATTTT
TRBV21-1	NA	TRBJ2-1	NA	CASQTLAGITNEQFF	TGTGCCAGCCAAACCCTAGCGGGGATTACCAATGAGCAGTTCTTC
TRBV9	NA	TRBJ2-3	TRBD2	CASSYVSGSGTDTQYF	TGTGCCAGCAGCTACGTTAGCGGGAGTGGAACAGATACGCAGTATTTT
TRBV6-2/TRBV6-3	NA	TRBJ1-2	NA	CASSRGPLAYGYTF	TGTGCCAGCAGCCGGGGCCCTCTTGCTTATGGCTACACCTTC
TRBV7-6	NA	TRBJ2-3	TRBD2	CASSLGGGRAGTDTQYF	TGTGCCAGCAGCTTAGGGGGCGGGAGGGCCGGCACAGATACGCAGTATTTT
TRBV29-1	NA	TRBJ2-2	NA	CSVGLGQNTGELFF	TGCAGCGTGGGCCTCGGACAGAACACCGGGGAGCTGTTTTTT
TRBV4-3	NA	TRBJ1-4	NA	CASSQTLQGTNEKLFF	TGCGCCAGCAGCCAAACTCTTCAGGGGACAAATGAAAAACTGTTTTTT
TRBV9	NA	TRBJ2-3	TRBD1	CASSVQGQGVTDTQYF	TGTGCCAGCAGCGTACAGGGTCAGGGGGTAACAGATACGCAGTATTTT
TRBV6-2/TRBV6-3	once	TRBJ2-7	TRBD1	CASSPRDRDDYEQYF	TGTGCCAGCAGCCCCCGGGACAGGGACGACTACGAGCAGTACTTC
TRBV5-1	NA	TRBJ2-7	TRBD2	CASSLEGREDHEQYF	TGCGCCAGCAGTCTTGAGGGGCGGGAGGACCACGAGCAGTACTTC
TRBV9	NA	TRBJ1-2	TRBD1	CASSARTGGAHGYTF	TGTGCCAGCAGCGCTAGGACAGGGGGCGCCCATGGCTACACCTTC
TRBV18	NA	TRBJ1-3	NA	CASSPDGGLTIYF	TGTGCCAGCTCACCGGACGGGGGGCTAACCATATATTTT